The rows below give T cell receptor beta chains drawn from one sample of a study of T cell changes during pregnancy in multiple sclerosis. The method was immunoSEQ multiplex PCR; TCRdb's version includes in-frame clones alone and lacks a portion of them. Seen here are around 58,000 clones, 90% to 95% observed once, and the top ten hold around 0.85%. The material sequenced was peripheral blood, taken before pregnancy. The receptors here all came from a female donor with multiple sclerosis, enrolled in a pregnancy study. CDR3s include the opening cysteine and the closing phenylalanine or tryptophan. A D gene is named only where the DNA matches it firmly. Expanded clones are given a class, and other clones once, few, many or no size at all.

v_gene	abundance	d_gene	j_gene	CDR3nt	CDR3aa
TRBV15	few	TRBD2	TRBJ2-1	TGTGCCACCAGATTCACTAGCGGGGGGAGCTCCTACAATGAGCAGTTCTTC	CATRFTSGGSSYNEQFF
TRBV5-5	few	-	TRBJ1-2	TGTGCCAGCAGCTTGGTAGTAGCCAGTTCTAACTATGGCTACACCTTC	CASSLVVASSNYGYTF
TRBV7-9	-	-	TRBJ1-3	TGTGCCAGCAGCCCCACCTTTAGCTCTGGAAACACCATATATTTT	CASSPTFSSGNTIYF
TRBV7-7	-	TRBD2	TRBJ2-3	TGTGCTAGCAGCTTTCGACTAGCGGGGACAGATACGCAGTATTTT	CASSFRLAGTDTQYF
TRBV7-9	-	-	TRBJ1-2	TGTGCCAGCAGCTTTGAATCGGGGAGGGTCTATGGCTACACCTTC	CASSFESGRVYGYTF
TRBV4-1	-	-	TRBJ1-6	TGCGCCAGCAGCCAAGTCCCGGGAACCTATAATTCACCCCTCCACTTT	CASSQVPGTYNSPLHF
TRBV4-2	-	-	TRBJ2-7	TGTGCCAGCAGCCAACCCCTAGGACAGAAACAGGACTACGAGCAGTACTTC	CASSQPLGQKQDYEQYF
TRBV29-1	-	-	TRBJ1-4	TGCAGCGTTGATGAGTCAACTCCGATATTT	CSVDESTPIF
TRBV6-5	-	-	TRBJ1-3	TGTGCCAGCAGTCCCTACCGAGCTGGAAACACCATATATTTT	CASSPYRAGNTIYF
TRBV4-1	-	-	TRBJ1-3	TGCGCCAGCAGGCCTTCCGGGACTGGAAACACCATATATTTT	CASRPSGTGNTIYF